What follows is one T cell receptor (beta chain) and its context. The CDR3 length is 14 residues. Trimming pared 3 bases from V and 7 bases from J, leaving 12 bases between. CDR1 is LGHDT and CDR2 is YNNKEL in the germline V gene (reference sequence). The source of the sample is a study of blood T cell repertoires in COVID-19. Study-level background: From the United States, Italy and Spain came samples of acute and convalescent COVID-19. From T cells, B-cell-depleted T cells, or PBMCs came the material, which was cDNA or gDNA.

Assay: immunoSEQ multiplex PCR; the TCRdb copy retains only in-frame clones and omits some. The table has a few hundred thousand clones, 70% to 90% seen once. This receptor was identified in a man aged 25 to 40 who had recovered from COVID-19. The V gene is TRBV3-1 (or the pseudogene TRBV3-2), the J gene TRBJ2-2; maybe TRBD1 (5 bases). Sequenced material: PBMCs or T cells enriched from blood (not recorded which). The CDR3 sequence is CASSQVGAGGELFF. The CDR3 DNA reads TGTGCCAGCAGCCAGGTAGGGGCCGGCGGGGAGCTGTTTTTT.